A single sample gave rise to the 26 T cell receptor beta chains below, sequenced in a study of shared clonotypes between healthy human individuals. The repertoire was sequenced with immunoSEQ multiplex PCR; TCRdb's copy has only in-frame clones and lacks some. Of fewer than 200,000 clones listed, 66% are singletons. The material sequenced was memory CD4+ T cells sorted from blood. Subset defined: CD45RA-negative fraction. All receptors derive from a man younger than 40 in good health.

J is TRBJ2-1 and V is TRBV15, with TRBD2 identical over 9 bases. V shed 4 bases, J shed 3 bases, and the junction held 16 bases outside the gene matches. CDR1 is LNHNV, CDR2 YYDKDF, per germline (reference sequence). This CDR3 contains 19 residues. The CDR3 is CATSTYLTSGNPVYNEQFF. The CDR3 DNA reads TGTGCCACCAGCACCTACCTGACTAGCGGAAACCCGGTCTACAATGAGCAGTTCTTC.

The chain has TRBV7-2 and TRBJ2-5; TRBD1 agrees at 7 bases. V lost 4 bases to trimming and J lost 5 bases; unmatched junction nucleotides: 10. CDR3 size: 15 residues. Germline lookup yields CDR1 SGHTA and CDR2 FQGNSA. This CDR3 is CASSSLGVTGETQYF. CDR3 DNA sequence: TGTGCCAGCAGCTCCCTAGGGGTGACAGGGGAGACCCAGTACTTC.

The CDR3 nucleotides are TGCGCCAGCAGCTTGGGCCAGGGGTTAGACGAGCAGTACTTC. This encodes CASSLGQGLDEQYF. V gene TRBV5-1 combines with J gene TRBJ2-7; tentatively, D is TRBD1 (6 bases). Germline loops: CDR1 SGHRS, CDR2 YFSETQ. The V end was cut by 0 bases, the J end by 5 bases, with 12 bases between. The CDR3 consists of 14 residues.

A few counts support this clone. V and J are TRBV28 and TRBJ2-7; TRBD1 matches 9 bases. Trimming took 6 bases from V and 6 from J; bases not matched to a gene: 6. Germline V CDR1 and CDR2: MDHEN, SYDVKM. The CDR3 contains 13 residues. The chain's CDR3 is CASRHTGGGEQYF. In DNA, the CDR3 is TGTGCCAGCAGACACACAGGGGGCGGCGAGCAGTACTTC. The whole variable domain, remainder taken from reference TRBV28 and TRBJ2-7, is DVKVTQSSRYLVKRTGEKVFLECVQDMDHENMFWYRQDPGLGLRLIYFSYDVKMKEKGDIPEGYSVSREKKERFSLILESASTNQTSMYLCASRHTGGGEQYFGPGTRLTVT.

J is TRBJ2-1 and V is TRBV7-9; 10 positions agree with TRBD1. CDR1 is SEHNR and CDR2 is FQNEAQ in the germline V gene (reference sequence). V was pared by 5 bases and J by 2 bases, with 3 bases of the junction left unmatched. CDR3 size: 15 residues. CDR3 sequence reads: CASSPTGGAYNEQFF. Written as DNA, the CDR3 is TGTGCCAGCAGCCCGACAGGGGGCGCCTACAATGAGCAGTTCTTC.

The V gene is TRBV29-1, the J gene TRBJ1-2; 7 bases match TRBD1. V lost 7 bases, J lost 7 bases, and 6 bases stayed unmatched. Germline CDR1 SQVTM, CDR2 ANQGSEA. CDR3 length: 11 residues. CDR3 loop: CSALTGIGYTF. CDR3 coding DNA: TGCAGCGCGTTGACAGGGATTGGCTACACCTTC.

The chain links TRBV11-2 to TRBJ2-7; 14 positions match TRBD2. This CDR3 contains 15 residues. Germline V gene sequence: CDR1 SGHAT, CDR2 FQNNGV. V was pared by 3 bases and J by 3 bases, with 1 base of the junction left unmatched. The CDR3 DNA reads TGTGCCAGCAGCTTGGGACTAGCGGGAGTCTACGAGCAGTACTTC. Translating it yields CASSLGLAGVYEQYF.

V usage is TRBV28 and J usage is TRBJ1-4; D not certain. The CDR3 sequence is 13 residues long. Germline V CDR1 and CDR2: MDHEN, SYDVKM. Deletions cut 1 base from V and 7 bases from J, with 7 bases between. In DNA, the CDR3 is TGTGCCAGCAGTTTATCACATAGTGAAAAACTGTTTTTT. It yields the protein CASSLSHSEKLFF.

This clone was found a few times. The V gene is TRBV25-1, the J gene TRBJ2-3, with D perhaps TRBD2 (6 bases). V was cut by 4 bases and J by 1 base, with 12 bases left in between. Per the germline V gene, CDR1 is MGHDK and CDR2 is SYGVNS. The CDR3 extends over 15 amino acids. The DNA of the CDR3 is TGTGCCAGCAGTGGCCAGCGGGCAGGCACAGATACGCAGTATTTT. This encodes CASSGQRAGTDTQYF.

The rearrangement links TRBV5-1 to TRBJ2-2; 9 nucleotides align to TRBD1. The CDR3 runs 16 residues. Germline assignment: CDR1 SGHRS and CDR2 YFSETQ. V was pared by 1 base and J by 7 bases, with 8 bases of the junction left unmatched. The CDR3 DNA sequence: TGCGCCAGCAGCTTGCCAGACAGGGGGACAGTCGGGGAGCTGTTTTTT. This translates into CASSLPDRGTVGELFF.

This chain uses TRBV28 with TRBJ2-7; D might be TRBD1 or TRBD2, each matching 7 bases. The CDR3 extends over 15 amino acids. Trimming cost V 9 bases and J 3 bases, with 21 bases left between them. Germline V gene sequence: CDR1 MDHEN, CDR2 SYDVKM. The CDR3 protein is CASLGRARQGYEQYF. The CDR3, as DNA: TGTGCCAGTTTGGGGAGGGCGAGACAGGGCTACGAGCAGTACTTC.

This clone was observed many times. This chain connects TRBV14 to TRBJ2-7; 8 nucleotides match TRBD1. Germline-derived CDR1 and CDR2 are SGHDN and FVKESK. J was trimmed by 4 bases and V by 1 base; bases with no gene match: 6. This CDR3 is built from 15 residues. The DNA for the CDR3 is TGTGCCAGCAGCCAAGGGAGGGACAGGCGATACGAGCAGTACTTC. Protein: CASSQGRDRRYEQYF.

This clone was counted only a few times. The rearrangement links TRBV2 to TRBJ2-7, with a weak D call TRBD1 (5 bases). Germline assignment: CDR1 SNHLY and CDR2 FYNNEI. V was clipped by 10 bases and J by 7 bases, with 23 bases between them. There are 14 residues in the CDR3. The DNA of the CDR3 is TGTGCCACTACTGGGGCCACCCTTAGTGGGGAGCAGTACTTC. It yields the protein CATTGATLSGEQYF.

The V and J genes are TRBV9 and TRBJ2-7, with 11 bases aligning to TRBD2. Germline loops: CDR1 SGDLS, CDR2 YYNGEE. After removal of 4 bases from V and 4 bases from J, the junction contained 10 bases not matched to a gene. There are 16 residues in the CDR3. The CDR3 protein is CASSPTTSGTLYEQYF. The CDR3 DNA reads TGTGCCAGCAGCCCAACGACTAGCGGGACTTTGTACGAGCAGTACTTC.

This clone was observed many times. Written as DNA, the CDR3 is TGTGCCAGCAGCTTACGGTCTGAACAATCCTACACAGATACGCAGTATTTT. The encoded protein is CASSLRSEQSYTDTQYF. The rearrangement joins TRBV7-8 to TRBJ2-3, with no clear D. The V end was cut by 2 bases, the J end by 2 bases, with 17 bases between. This CDR3 is 17 amino acids long. Looked up from germline, CDR1 is SGHVS and CDR2 is FQNEAQ.

The chain recombines TRBV7-2 with TRBJ1-2, with D perhaps matching TRBD1 (6 bases). The CDR3 length is 13 residues. Looked up from germline, CDR1 is SGHTA and CDR2 is FQGNSA. Between the trimmed V and J ends, which lost 5 bases and 8 bases, there was a span of 15 bases. The CDR3 reads CASSADRREGYTF. CDR3 DNA: TGTGCCAGCAGCGCTGACAGGCGAGAAGGCTACACCTTC.

The V and J genes are TRBV27 and TRBJ2-7; TRBD1 might be the D (5 bases). Germline V gives CDR1 MNHEY, CDR2 SMNVEV (reference sequence). V lost 2 bases to trimming and J lost 3 bases, with 11 bases between them. This CDR3 is 14 amino acids long. The CDR3 bases are TGTGCCAGCAGTTTAGCCGGTAGGGGCTACGAGCAGTACTTC. Protein sequence: CASSLAGRGYEQYF.

This chain links TRBV5-8 with TRBJ2-1, with D tentatively TRBD1 (5 bases). Trimming took 3 bases from V and 3 from J, leaving 13 bases between them. Germline CDR1 SGHTS, CDR2 YDEGEE. The CDR3 has 15 residues. As DNA, the CDR3 is TGTGCCAGCAGCTCGGACATCGTGTTCTACAATGAGCAGTTCTTC. This sequence encodes CASSSDIVFYNEQFF.

This chain links TRBV7-2 with TRBJ2-5; a possible D gene is TRBD2 (5 bases). Trimming removed 2 bases from V and 5 bases from J, with 12 bases in between. From germline, CDR1 is SGHTA and CDR2 FQGNSA. The CDR3 has 14 residues. In nucleotides, the CDR3 is TGTGCCAGCAGCTTAAGTCTAGCACTGGAGACCCAGTACTTC. It is translated as CASSLSLALETQYF.

The chain links TRBV7-2 to TRBJ2-7; the match to TRBD2 covers 14 bases. This CDR3 comprises 16 residues. Germline CDR1 and CDR2: SGHTA and FQGNSA. The V segment lost 5 bases and the J segment 5 bases; nucleotides outside the gene matches: 8. The CDR3 DNA reads as TGTGCCAGCAGCAGATGGACTAGCGGGAGGAGCCACGAGCAGTACTTC. Its protein product is CASSRWTSGRSHEQYF.

This clone was seen just once. The gene calls are TRBV7-9 and TRBJ2-7; a weak D match, TRBD1 (6 bases). The V end lost 5 bases, the J end lost 0 bases, and 11 bases lay between the germline ends. Germline V lookup: CDR1 SEHNR, CDR2 FQNEAQ (reference sequence). The CDR3 runs 14 residues. Here the CDR3 DNA reads TGTGCCAGCAGCCAAGGACAGTCCTCCTACGAGCAGTACTTC. It yields the protein CASSQGQSSYEQYF.

J is TRBJ2-5 and V is TRBV10-3, with 9 nucleotides matching TRBD1. This CDR3 comprises 12 residues. The germline V gene has CDR1 ENHRY and CDR2 SYGVKD. Trimming at V came to 10 bases and at J to 3 bases, leaving 3 bases not matched to a gene. In DNA form, the CDR3 reads TGTGCCACCGGGACAGGGAAAGAGACCCAGTACTTC. It is translated as CATGTGKETQYF.

This clone occurred once. V and J are TRBV29-1 and TRBJ2-1; possible D gene TRBD2, 6 bases. The V end lost 1 base, the J end lost 1 base, and 8 bases lay between the germline ends. CDR1 is SQVTM and CDR2 is ANQGSEA in the germline V gene. This CDR3 region has 14 residues. CDR3 sequence (DNA): TGCAGCGTTGAAGGGACTATTTCCTACAATGAGCAGTTCTTC. Protein sequence: CSVEGTISYNEQFF.

The V and J genes are TRBV7-8 and TRBJ2-1; 7 nucleotides align to TRBD2. The CDR3 is 15 residues long. Trimming removed 3 bases from V and 0 bases from J; junction bases left unmatched: 2. The germline gives CDR1 SGHVS, CDR2 FQNEAQ. CDR3 sequence (DNA): TGTGCCAGCAGCTTGAGCGGGATCTCCTACAATGAGCAGTTCTTC. Protein sequence: CASSLSGISYNEQFF.

This clone has only a few counts. The chain has TRBV19 and TRBJ2-7, with TRBD2 identical over 9 bases. With V trimmed by 3 bases and J by 8 bases, 5 bases remained unmatched. There are 13 residues in the CDR3. Germline lookup yields CDR1 LNHDA and CDR2 SQIVND (reference sequence). This CDR3 is CASSIRLAGKQYF. The CDR3 DNA is TGTGCCAGTAGTATCCGGCTAGCGGGGAAGCAGTACTTC.

The chain employs TRBV9 and TRBJ2-2; 13 bases are a match to TRBD2. Looked up from germline, CDR1 is SGDLS and CDR2 is YYNGEE. The V segment lost 5 bases and the J segment 7 bases; nucleotides outside the gene matches: 2. The CDR3 consists of 14 residues. CDR3 DNA: TGTGCCAGCAGTCGGACTAGCGGGGGCGGGGAGCTGTTTTTT. This gives the protein CASSRTSGGGELFF.